These 10 T cell receptor beta chains share one sample of origin, sequenced in a study of T-cell reconstitution after alpha-beta-depleted transplantation in children. The TCRbeta library incorporated unique molecular identifiers. TCRdb passed the PCR reads through MiXCR, listing each CDR3 protein once. The table lists 150,000 to 250,000 distinct CDR3 sequences, just under 6.5% of them singletons. The input for sequencing was PBMCs, taken before TCRalphabeta/CD19-depleted stem cell transplant. The receptors here all came from a girl under three years old with combined immunodeficiency, due to receive a stem cell transplant.

This clonotype was detected ten times or more. The chain combines TRBV5-6 with TRBJ2-1, with D perhaps given as TRBD1 or TRBD2 (6 bases each). V lost 0 bases and J lost 2, with 15 bases in between. In germline, CDR1 is SGHDT, CDR2 YYEEEE. The CDR3 runs 17 residues. Here the CDR3 DNA reads TGTGCCAGCAGCTTGGACGGAGTGGGGGGCACCTACAATGAGCAGTTCTTC. Amino acids: CASSLDGVGGTYNEQFF.

This clonotype was seen a handful of times. The chain uses TRBV7-8 and TRBJ2-7; D possibly matches TRBD1 or TRBD2 (5 bases each). The CDR3 is made up of 15 amino acids. Trimming took off 5 bases at V and 0 bases at J, with 14 bases between the two ends. Germline assignment: CDR1 SGHVS and CDR2 FQNEAQ. CDR3 nucleotide sequence: TGTGCCAGCAGCGGACTGGGACGGACCTCCTACGAGCAGTACTTC. As protein: CASSGLGRTSYEQYF.

The rearrangement joins TRBV7-6 to TRBJ2-1, with D possibly being TRBD1 (6 bases). CDR1 is SGHVS and CDR2 is FNYEAQ in the germline V gene. V gave up 5 bases and J gave up 8 bases, with 10 bases separating them. CDR3 size: 12 residues. In DNA, the CDR3 is TGTGCCAGCAGCGCCACAGGGCATGAGCAGTTCTTC. It specifies CASSATGHEQFF.

In the case of this clonotype: A much larger clone sits a single nucleotide away, making a read error possible. The chain uses TRBV3-1 and TRBJ1-1; D possibly corresponds to TRBD1 (5 bases). Trimming cost V 8 bases and J 4 bases, with 14 bases left between them. The germline V gene has CDR1 LGHDT and CDR2 YNNKEL (reference sequence). The CDR3 is made up of 13 amino acids. The CDR3 spells CASCVTGGTEAFF. DNA for the CDR3: TGTGCCAGCTGTGTGACTGGGGGCACTGAAGCTTTCTTT.

This clonotype was recorded many times. V and J are TRBV12-3 or TRBV12-4 and TRBJ1-1, with TRBD1 identical over 7 bases. The CDR3 extends over 16 amino acids. Trimming at V came to 1 base and at J to 5 bases, leaving 10 bases not matched to a gene. CDR3 sequence reads: CASSLGGTALGTEAFF. The CDR3 nucleotides are TGTGCCAGCAGTTTAGGGGGGACAGCCCTGGGTACTGAAGCTTTCTTT.

This clonotype has a count of ten or more. The chain uses TRBV13 and TRBJ2-7; D is ambiguous. The germline gives CDR1 PRHDT, CDR2 FYEKMQ (reference sequence). V dropped 0 bases and J dropped 7 bases, with 22 bases sitting between them. This CDR3 is built from 17 residues. CDR3 amino acids: CASSLGRAEYLSGEQYF. DNA for the CDR3: TGTGCCAGCAGCTTAGGCCGGGCGGAGTACCTAAGTGGAGAGCAGTACTTC.

This clonotype was found a few times. The chain is built from TRBV5-5 and TRBJ2-3, with 11 bases fitting TRBD2. V gave up 4 bases and J gave up 5 bases; unmatched junction bases: 9. The CDR3 has 16 residues. Germline V lookup: CDR1 SGHKS, CDR2 YYEKEE (reference sequence). The CDR3 sequence is CASSPGLAGRQDTQYF. The CDR3 region has the DNA TGTGCCAGCAGCCCCGGACTAGCGGGTAGACAAGATACGCAGTATTTT.

This clonotype was seen at least ten times. This sequence joins TRBV19 and TRBJ2-3; D unclear. Germline CDR1 LNHDA, CDR2 SQIVND (reference sequence). V lost 2 bases and J 2 bases, leaving 14 bases between the germline ends. The CDR3 has 16 residues. The CDR3 sequence: CASSITSVRTTDTQYF. The CDR3 DNA is TGTGCCAGTAGTATAACCTCCGTCCGGACCACAGATACGCAGTATTTT.

This clonotype showed up many times. The chain is built from TRBV20-1 and TRBJ2-1; the D is unclear. The germline V gene has CDR1 DFQATT and CDR2 SNEGSKA (reference sequence). The CDR3 is made up of 15 amino acids. The V end lost 0 bases, the J end lost 9 bases, and 18 bases lay between the germline ends. The CDR3 nucleotides are TGCAGTGCTAGAGATCCGGGCTTCCCCCTCAGTGAGCAGTTCTTC. This translates into CSARDPGFPLSEQFF.

Many counts were recorded for this clonotype. The CDR3 loop reads CASSRQGGEQYF. CDR3 DNA sequence: TGTGCCAGCAGCCGACAGGGTGGCGAGCAGTACTTC. The chain is built from TRBV12-3 or TRBV12-4 and TRBJ2-7; 7 bases agree with TRBD1. V lost 6 bases to trimming and J lost 6 bases; unmatched junction nucleotides: 5. The CDR3 runs to 12 residues.